This entry lists 17 T cell receptor beta chains sequenced from one sample in a study of T cells in Graves' hyperthyroidism and ophthalmopathy. What was amplified from RNA transcripts were TCR beta CDR3 regions. First-round RT-PCR targeting the TCR CDR3 was performed with the HTBI primer set. TCRdb used MiXCR to reprocess the multiplex PCR reads, holding one entry per CDR3 protein. Among 300,000 to 350,000 distinct CDR3 sequences listed, more than 11% were seen once. The sample was blood. These receptors were taken from a young woman with Graves' hyperthyroidism.

This clonotype was counted at least ten times. V and J are TRBV30 and TRBJ2-1, with no clear D. Germline V gives CDR1 GTSNPN, CDR2 SVGIG (reference sequence). The CDR3 consists of 13 residues. V gave up 0 bases and J gave up 6 bases, with 9 bases separating them. The DNA of the CDR3 is TGTGCCTGGAGTGTACCCGTGGGCAATGAGCAGTTCTTC. Protein: CAWSVPVGNEQFF. Full variable domain (missing parts from reference TRBV30 and TRBJ2-1): SQTIHQWPATLVQPVGSPLSLECTVEGTSNPNLYWYRQAAGRGLQLLFYSVGIGQISSEVPQNLSASRPQDRQFILSSKKLLLSDSGFYLCAWSVPVGNEQFFGPGTRLTVL.

On this clonotype itself: One base away lies a much larger clone, so this may be a sequencing read error. The chain couples TRBV29-1 to TRBJ1-1; TRBD1 is a possible D gene (6 bases). This CDR3 comprises 13 residues. The germline V gene encodes CDR1 SQVTM and CDR2 ANQGSEA. Between the trimmed V and J ends, which lost 5 bases and 0 bases, there was a span of 10 bases. Written as DNA, the CDR3 is TGCAGCGTTACCCGGACAGTGAACACTGAAGCTTTCTTT. This translates into CSVTRTVNTEAFF.

This clonotype was observed a handful of times. DNA of the CDR3: TGTGCCAGCAGCTTTGGCGCCAGCGGGAGGACCGGGGAGCTGTTTTTT. This encodes CASSFGASGRTGELFF. The chain joins TRBV5-6 to TRBJ2-2; TRBD2 matches 9 bases. V shed 2 bases and J 5 bases; nucleotides not matched to a gene: 7. Germline assignment: CDR1 SGHDT and CDR2 YYEEEE. There are 16 residues in the CDR3. The complete variable domain, with remaining parts taken from reference TRBV5-6 and TRBJ2-2, reads DAGVTQSPTHLIKTRGQQVTLRCSPKSGHDTVSWYQQALGQGPQFIFQYYEEEERQRGNFPDRFSGHQFPNYSSELNVNALLLGDSALYLCASSFGASGRTGELFFGEGSRLTVL.

The rearrangement uses TRBV19 and TRBJ2-2; 7 positions agree with TRBD1. The CDR3 loop spans 14 amino acids. Germline-derived CDR1 and CDR2 are LNHDA and SQIVND (reference sequence). J was trimmed by 5 bases and V by 5 bases; bases with no gene match: 5. The CDR3 nucleotides read TGTGCCAGTAGTGCGACGACAGGGACCGGGGAGCTGTTTTTT. Protein product: CASSATTGTGELFF.

This rearrangement joins TRBV5-1 to TRBJ2-2, with D possibly TRBD1 on 6 matching bases. V lost 0 bases and J lost 5, with 8 bases in between. The CDR3 sequence is 14 residues long. Looked up from germline, CDR1 is SGHRS and CDR2 is YFSETQ. Written as DNA, the CDR3 is TGCGCCAGCAGCTTGGACAGGGAAACCGGGGAGCTGTTTTTT. Translation: CASSLDRETGELFF.

This clonotype was seen at least ten times. The genes are TRBV6-1 and TRBJ1-2; D gene uncertain. The V gene lost 0 bases and the J gene lost 7 bases, with 3 bases spanning the gap. Germline V gives CDR1 MNHNS, CDR2 SASEGT. This CDR3 spans 11 amino acids. In DNA form, the CDR3 reads TGTGCCAGCAGTGAAGCGGGTGGCTACACCTTC. It translates to CASSEAGGYTF.

This chain connects TRBV19 to TRBJ1-5; weak D call: TRBD1 (6 bases). The CDR3 is 17 residues long. Between the trimmed V and J ends, which lost 7 bases and 0 bases, there was a span of 19 bases. CDR1 is LNHDA and CDR2 is SQIVND in the germline V gene (reference sequence). CDR3 nucleotides: TGTGCCAGTACAGACCGGGGGCCAATTTATAGCAATCAGCCCCAGCATTTT. Translation gives CASTDRGPIYSNQPQHF.

This clonotype occurred a few times. CDR3: CAIQRRANTGELFF. The DNA of the CDR3 is TGTGCCATCCAAAGGCGGGCGAACACCGGGGAGCTGTTTTTT. This rearrangement joins TRBV15 to TRBJ2-2, with a possible D match to TRBD2 (5 bases). This CDR3 is 14 amino acids long. Between the trimmed V and J ends, which lost 10 bases and 0 bases, there was a span of 12 bases. Germline CDR1 and CDR2: LNHNV and YYDKDF (reference sequence).

The chain links TRBV20-1 to TRBJ1-5; no definite D call. From germline, CDR1 is DFQATT and CDR2 SNEGSKA (reference sequence). V dropped 6 bases and J dropped 4 bases, with 16 bases sitting between them. CDR3 length: 14 amino acids. CDR3 region: CSAPGMLLNQPQHF. CDR3 DNA: TGCAGTGCCCCTGGGATGCTATTAAATCAGCCCCAGCATTTT.

This clonotype was observed many times. The V and J genes are TRBV20-1 and TRBJ2-7; D is perhaps TRBD1 (6 bases). The CDR3 has 15 amino acids. CDR1 and CDR2 from the germline V gene are DFQATT and SNEGSKA (reference sequence). The V end was cut by 1 base, the J end by 4 bases, with 17 bases between. The CDR3 protein is CSARVGQGRGYEQYF. The CDR3 DNA sequence: TGCAGTGCTAGAGTGGGGCAGGGGAGAGGATACGAGCAGTACTTC.

This clonotype was seen more than once but under ten times. V gene TRBV19 combines with J gene TRBJ1-5, with 7 bases fitting TRBD1. CDR1 LNHDA and CDR2 SQIVND come from the germline V gene (reference sequence). Trimming took 4 bases from V and 15 from J; bases not matched to a gene: 9. The CDR3 has 12 residues. This CDR3 reads CASSTDRERRHF. The CDR3 bases are TGTGCCAGTAGTACCGACAGGGAAAGACGGCATTTT.

This clonotype was found many times. The chain has TRBV28 and TRBJ2-3; possible D gene TRBD2, 5 bases. This CDR3 comprises 13 residues. Germline V gene sequence: CDR1 MDHEN, CDR2 SYDVKM. Between the trimmed V and J ends, which lost 5 bases and 3 bases, there was a span of 9 bases. CDR3 amino acids: CASSRTGTDTQYF. CDR3 coding DNA: TGTGCCAGCAGTCGGACTGGGACAGATACGCAGTATTTT.

This clonotype was seen more than once but under ten times. This rearrangement joins TRBV6-1 to TRBJ1-5, with TRBD1 identical over 9 bases. This CDR3 comprises 16 residues. The ends lost 3 bases at V and 6 bases at J; junction bases unmatched: 9. Germline CDR1 and CDR2: MNHNS and SASEGT. The CDR3 loop is CASSEGTGRFGQPQHF. CDR3 DNA sequence: TGTGCCAGCAGTGAGGGGACAGGGAGGTTTGGTCAGCCCCAGCATTTT.

Only a few counts were recorded for this clonotype. V usage is TRBV5-5 and J usage is TRBJ1-5; weak D call: TRBD1 (6 bases). The length of the CDR3 is 16 residues. Trimming removed 4 bases at V and 0 bases at J, with 14 bases between. Germline-derived CDR1 and CDR2 are SGHKS and YYEKEE (reference sequence). The CDR3 DNA reads TGTGCCAGCAGCCGGGGGCCGGTTTATAGCAATCAGCCCCAGCATTTT. It encodes CASSRGPVYSNQPQHF.

This clonotype was seen a single time. The V call is TRBV20-1, the J call TRBJ2-1, with 11 bases lining up with TRBD2. CDR1 and CDR2 from the germline V gene are DFQATT and SNEGSKA (reference sequence). The length of the CDR3 is 14 residues. J gave up 6 bases and V 5 bases, and 6 bases lay outside the gene matches. In nucleotides, the CDR3 is TGCAGTGCTGAAACTAGCGGGAGACCCAATGAGCAGTTCTTC. As protein: CSAETSGRPNEQFF.

This clonotype has just a few counts. The rearrangement uses TRBV6-5 and TRBJ1-5; TRBD1 aligns across 7 bases. CDR3 length equals 14 residues. CDR1 and CDR2 from the germline V gene are MNHEY and SVGAGI. The ends lost 0 bases at V and 5 bases at J; junction bases unmatched: 1. CDR3 coding DNA: TGTGCCAGCAGTTACTCAGGGGGCTATCAGCCCCAGCATTTT. Its translation is CASSYSGGYQPQHF.

This clonotype has at least ten counts. V usage is TRBV3-1 and J usage is TRBJ2-5, with TRBD2 as a possible D gene (6 bases). Germline values: CDR1 LGHDT, CDR2 YNNKEL (reference sequence). Trimming took off 5 bases at V and 5 bases at J, with 21 bases between the two ends. The CDR3 runs 16 residues. The DNA for the CDR3 is TGTGCCAGCAGCTTCTGGACCCGCCGGGGGTTCGAGACCCAGTACTTC. Protein sequence: CASSFWTRRGFETQYF.